The table lists the clone carrying this T cell receptor beta chain with many counts. No antigen is known for it. With 0 bases removed from V and 8 bases from J, the gap between germline ends came to 2 bases. The CDR3 has 10 amino acids. In germline, CDR1 is DFQATT, CDR2 SNEGSKA (reference sequence). The source of the sample is a study of neurological immune-mediated disorders. Whole-study findings and limits: One cluster of related CDR3 sequences contained, by phylogenetic grouping, the repertoires of 18 of 34 multiple sclerosis patients and formed a possible signature. The level of TCR clonal expansion was highest in patients with HTLV-1-associated myelopathy and lowest in multiple sclerosis, where it fell below the level seen in healthy controls. Sharing of CDR3 amino acid sequences among expanded clones across subjects was absent, suggesting private repertoires in all groups.

The authors produced cDNA by 5'RACE using 10-nucleotide random UMIs. MiXCR, run by TCRdb on the 5' RACE reads, gives a single entry per CDR3 protein. The sample has 45,000 to 65,000 distinct CDR3 sequences; about 3% are singletons. The TCR comes from a man aged 40-50 years with multiple sclerosis. This rearrangement joins TRBV20-1 to TRBJ2-1; D not certain. The sequenced material came from PBMCs. CDR3 coding DNA: TGCAGTGCTAGAGAATATGAGCAGTTCTTC. This encodes CSAREYEQFF.